The present T cell receptor (beta chain) was sequenced within a study of blood T cells in healthy people across ages. Primed by a sample-barcoded 5' primer and a J-beta primer mix, a second PCR proceeded for 7 to 11 cycles. TCRdb re-called the 5' RACE reads with MiXCR, one entry per CDR3 protein. Here the sample spans some 940,000 distinct CDR3 sequences, about 28% being singletons. Germline lookup yields CDR1 KGHSH and CDR2 LQKENI. The CDR3 extends over 13 amino acids. The V and J ends lost 1 base and 1 base respectively, with 4 bases between them. Another study also made use of these data, one on T cells of mothers and their children.

The chain carries TRBV18 and TRBJ1-1, with unresolved D. The specimen sequenced was blood. The sequence derives from a middle-aged woman in good health. The CDR3, as DNA: TGTGCCAGCTCACCACAGAAGAACACTGAAGCTTTCTTT. Protein sequence: CASSPQKNTEAFF.